One sample yielded the 27 T cell receptor beta chains listed below, sequenced in a study of OX40 agonist ivuxolimab in advanced cancers. Sequenced by immunoSEQ multiplex PCR; TCRdb stores in-frame clones only, minus some. The repertoire holds 12,000 to 15,000 clones, with around four fifths as singletons. This specimen was CD4+ or CD8+ T cells sorted from blood, taken in a trial of the OX40 agonist ivuxolimab. All receptors derive from an adult with an advanced solid tumor such as melanoma, head and neck, liver or kidney cancer.

The chain uses TRBV5-4 and TRBJ2-7; D possibly matches TRBD1 or TRBD2 (5 bases each). CDR3 size: 14 residues. Germline lookup yields CDR1 SGHNT and CDR2 YYREEE (reference sequence). Trimming took off 3 bases at V and 6 bases at J, with 16 bases between the two ends. The DNA for the CDR3 is TGTGCCAGCAGCTGGGGGTCTAGCCCTACCGAGCAGTACTTC. Protein product: CASSWGSSPTEQYF.

This clone was seen only once. V is TRBV7-8 and J is TRBJ2-7; 7 bases line up with TRBD1. The length of the CDR3 is 20 residues. Germline V gene lookup returns CDR1 SGHVS and CDR2 FQNEAQ. With V trimmed by 5 bases and J by 1 base, 23 bases remained unmatched. This CDR3 is CASSQNRRDRGGWRSYEQYF. CDR3 in DNA: TGTGCCAGCAGCCAAAATCGCCGGGACAGAGGGGGCTGGAGGTCCTACGAGCAGTACTTC.

The chain uses TRBV4-3 and TRBJ2-7; tentatively, D is TRBD2 (6 bases). V was shortened by 0 bases and J by 2 bases, with 14 bases between the two germline ends. Germline V gives CDR1 LGHNA, CDR2 YSLEER. The CDR3 extends over 16 amino acids. The CDR3, as DNA: TGCGCCAGCAGCCAAGATTGGGGGGACTCAGCCTACGAGCAGTACTTC. Translating gives CASSQDWGDSAYEQYF.

The chain couples TRBV4-2 to TRBJ2-7, with TRBD2 as a possible D gene (5 bases). Trimming shortened V by 1 base and J by 6 bases, and 10 bases separated the two germline ends. The CDR3 spans 13 residues. The V gene's germline CDR1 is LGHNA and CDR2 YNFKEQ. The DNA of the CDR3 is TGTGCCAGCAGCCAAGGTAATGAGGGCGAGCAGTACTTC. Translating gives CASSQGNEGEQYF.

This chain uses TRBV9 with TRBJ2-5, with TRBD2 matching over 10 bases. Germline V gives CDR1 SGDLS, CDR2 YYNGEE. This CDR3 has 15 amino acids. The V gene end was trimmed by 5 bases and the J gene end by 5 bases; junction bases not matched to a gene: 9. Written as DNA, the CDR3 is TGTGCCAGCAGGTCTAGCGGGAGTCGTTCGGAGACCCAGTACTTC. This translates into CASRSSGSRSETQYF.

A single count supports this clone. This rearrangement joins TRBV7-6 to TRBJ2-2, with 13 bases fitting TRBD2. Trimming removed 5 bases from V and 0 bases from J; junction bases left unmatched: 6. This CDR3 region has 18 residues. Germline values: CDR1 SGHVS, CDR2 FNYEAQ. DNA for the CDR3: TGTGCCAGCAGCGCCTGGACTAGCGGGAGCCCGAACACCGGGGAGCTGTTTTTT. Residues: CASSAWTSGSPNTGELFF.

This clone was recorded a few times. The V and J genes are TRBV6-5 and TRBJ2-1, with D uncertain. Trimming removed 4 bases at V and 3 bases at J, with 7 bases between. Germline V gives CDR1 MNHEY, CDR2 SVGAGI. There are 13 residues in the CDR3. CDR3 in DNA: TGTGCCAGCAGTTCGGACGACTACAATGAGCAGTTCTTC. Translation gives CASSSDDYNEQFF.

V and J are TRBV9 and TRBJ2-2; 7 positions agree with TRBD2. This CDR3 has 17 amino acids. The germline V gene has CDR1 SGDLS and CDR2 YYNGEE. V was pared by 0 bases and J by 7 bases, with 12 bases of the junction left unmatched. The CDR3 is CASSVDGAGLRSGELFF. CDR3 nucleotides: TGTGCCAGCAGCGTAGATGGAGCGGGATTGAGGAGCGGGGAGCTGTTTTTT.

The chain links TRBV28 to TRBJ2-7, with 12 bases identical to TRBD1. Germline-derived CDR1 and CDR2 are MDHEN and SYDVKM. This CDR3 comprises 15 residues. V lost 6 bases to trimming and J lost 7 bases; unmatched junction nucleotides: 10. CDR3 DNA: TGTGCCAGCAGCCCGGGGGGACAGGGGGCTCGGGAGCAGTACTTC. This translates into CASSPGGQGAREQYF.

V is TRBV4-3 and J is TRBJ1-4, with D uncertain. CDR3 length equals 12 residues. V lost 0 bases and J lost 6, with 2 bases in between. CDR1 and CDR2 (germline): LGHNA, YSLEER. DNA for the CDR3: TGCGCCAGCAGCCAAGACTATGAAAAACTGTTTTTT. Translating gives CASSQDYEKLFF.

This clone was observed once. The chain couples TRBV27 to TRBJ2-3; D call uncertain. CDR1 and CDR2 from the germline V gene are MNHEY and SMNVEV (reference sequence). The CDR3 loop spans 16 amino acids. Trimming stripped 2 bases from V and 6 bases from J, with 18 bases between. The CDR3 sequence: CASSLGALLLPDTQYF. The CDR3 DNA sequence: TGTGCCAGCAGTTTAGGAGCCCTTTTATTACCGGATACGCAGTATTTT.

The chain carries TRBV6-5 and TRBJ1-1; TRBD1 matches at 7 bases. The CDR3 consists of 14 residues. CDR1 is MNHEY and CDR2 is SVGAGI in the germline V gene. The ends lost 5 bases at V and 0 bases at J; junction bases unmatched: 3. The CDR3 region is CASSPGGVNTEAFF. CDR3 bases: TGTGCCAGCAGTCCAGGGGGTGTGAACACTGAAGCTTTCTTT.

The gene calls are TRBV19 and TRBJ2-1, with 11 positions matching TRBD2. V gave up 8 bases and J gave up 4 bases; unmatched junction bases: 1. Looked up from germline, CDR1 is LNHDA and CDR2 is SQIVND (reference sequence). The CDR3 has 13 amino acids. The chain's CDR3 is CASRLAGYNEQFF. CDR3 nucleotide sequence: TGTGCCAGTCGACTAGCGGGATACAATGAGCAGTTCTTC.

This clone was detected once. The chain joins TRBV29-1 to TRBJ1-1, with a weak D call TRBD1 (5 bases). V gave up 7 bases and J gave up 10 bases, with 16 bases separating them. The CDR3 has 11 amino acids. Germline V gene lookup returns CDR1 SQVTM and CDR2 ANQGSEA. CDR3 nucleotides: TGCAGCGGGGACCCTGGAAACGGAGCTTTCTTT. Residues: CSGDPGNGAFF.

This chain links TRBV4-1 with TRBJ2-3; D might be TRBD2 (6 bases). The V end was cut by 1 base, the J end by 5 bases, with 10 bases between. The CDR3 consists of 14 residues. Germline V lookup: CDR1 MGHRA, CDR2 YSYEKL. CDR3 amino acids: CASSQVAGRDTQYF. For the CDR3, the DNA is TGCGCCAGCAGCCAAGTTGCCGGGAGAGATACGCAGTATTTT.

V gene TRBV20-1 combines with J gene TRBJ2-7; 8 bases align to TRBD2. The germline CDR1 and CDR2 sequences are DFQATT and SNEGSKA (reference sequence). The CDR3 length is 11 residues. V shed 5 bases and J 9 bases; nucleotides not matched to a gene: 6. This CDR3 reads CSAPQTSVQYF. CDR3 bases: TGCAGTGCTCCCCAGACTAGCGTGCAGTACTTC.

This clone showed up just a few times. The V call is TRBV14, the J call TRBJ1-1, with 9 positions matching TRBD1. CDR1 and CDR2 (germline): SGHDN, FVKESK. The CDR3 contains 18 residues. Germline trimming cut 4 bases from V and 1 base from J; bases unmatched to any gene: 13. The CDR3 bases are TGTGCCAGCAGCCCCCCCCCGGGACAGGGTTTATGGAACACTGAAGCTTTCTTT. Translating gives CASSPPPGQGLWNTEAFF.

V usage is TRBV19 and J usage is TRBJ2-5; D is perhaps TRBD2 (5 bases). Looked up from germline, CDR1 is LNHDA and CDR2 is SQIVND (reference sequence). The CDR3 extends over 15 amino acids. Trimming stripped 1 base from V and 2 bases from J, with 11 bases between. This CDR3 reads CASSIGGSGQETQYF. DNA of the CDR3: TGTGCCAGTAGTATAGGTGGGAGTGGACAAGAGACCCAGTACTTC.

The J gene is TRBJ2-5, the V gene TRBV7-9, with 7 bases matching TRBD1. J was trimmed by 2 bases and V by 3 bases; bases with no gene match: 6. CDR3 length: 15 amino acids. Per germline, CDR1 SEHNR and CDR2 FQNEAQ (reference sequence). The CDR3 protein is CASSLTGSGQETQYF. The CDR3 DNA reads as TGTGCCAGCAGCTTGACAGGGTCGGGGCAAGAGACCCAGTACTTC. Complete variable domain (other parts from reference TRBV7-9 and TRBJ2-5): DTGVSQNPRHKITKRGQNVTFRCDPISEHNRLYWYRQTLGQGPEFLTYFQNEAQLEKSRLLSDRFSAERPKGSFSTLEIQRTEQGDSAMYLCASSLTGSGQETQYFGPGTRLLVL.

The chain has TRBV7-9 and TRBJ1-2; maybe TRBD1 (5 bases). The germline gives CDR1 SEHNR, CDR2 FQNEAQ (reference sequence). The CDR3 length is 15 residues. The CDR3 region has the DNA TGTGCGGGGCGGGGCAGGTTTCGCGGGGGCTATGGCTACACCTTC. Its translation: CAGRGRFRGGYGYTF.

V and J are TRBV13 and TRBJ1-2; D remains unclear. Germline CDR1 is PRHDT and CDR2 is FYEKMQ (reference sequence). The CDR3 sequence is 15 residues long. The V and J ends lost 1 base and 4 bases respectively, with 13 bases between them. CDR3 nucleotide sequence: TGTGCCAGCAGCTTAGATGGTGACTTCGGCTATGGCTACACCTTC. Translated: CASSLDGDFGYGYTF.

This chain joins TRBV28 and TRBJ2-5; 10 positions match TRBD1. Germline values: CDR1 MDHEN, CDR2 SYDVKM. CDR3 size: 15 residues. V shed 6 bases, J shed 1 base, and the junction held 5 bases outside the gene matches. CDR3 sequence reads: CASSTGQGIQETQYF. CDR3 DNA: TGTGCCAGCAGCACGGGACAGGGGATCCAAGAGACCCAGTACTTC.

This chain connects TRBV10-2 to TRBJ2-7; the D gene is possibly TRBD2 (6 bases). The CDR3 spans 15 residues. Trimming stripped 0 bases from V and 4 bases from J, with 13 bases between. Germline loops: CDR1 WSHSY, CDR2 SAAADI. The CDR3, as DNA: TGCGCCAGCAGTGAGTCTTGGGACTCTGGATACGAGCAGTACTTC. Residues: CASSESWDSGYEQYF.

The J gene is TRBJ1-2, the V gene TRBV7-9; TRBD1 might be the D (5 bases). The V gene lost 5 bases and the J gene lost 4 bases, with 14 bases spanning the gap. The CDR3 runs 14 residues. Germline V lookup: CDR1 SEHNR, CDR2 FQNEAQ (reference sequence). The CDR3 spells CASSPVLRAYGYTF. The DNA of the CDR3 is TGTGCCAGCAGCCCAGTGCTCAGGGCCTATGGCTACACCTTC.

The V gene is TRBV25-1, the J gene TRBJ2-5; D is undetermined. There are 15 residues in the CDR3. V lost 4 bases, J lost 0 bases, and 12 bases lay in between. Per germline, CDR1 MGHDK and CDR2 SYGVNS. For the CDR3, the DNA is TGTGCCAGCAGTGTGGGCAGTTGGAACCAAGAGACCCAGTACTTC. It specifies CASSVGSWNQETQYF. Drawing the rest from reference TRBV25-1 and TRBJ2-5, the complete variable domain is EADIYQTPRYLVIGTGKKITLECSQTMGHDKMYWYQQDPGMELHLIHYSYGVNSTEKGDLSSESTVSRIRTEHFPLTLESARPSHTSQYLCASSVGSWNQETQYFGPGTRLLVL.

This clone was seen more than once but under ten times. This sequence joins TRBV5-6 and TRBJ2-4, with a possible D match to TRBD2 (6 bases). The germline V and J ends were trimmed by 0 bases and 3 bases, with 13 bases remaining between them. This CDR3 spans 16 amino acids. In germline, CDR1 is SGHDT, CDR2 YYEEEE. The CDR3 nucleotides read TGTGCCAGCAGCTTGGGCGGATATAGCGGCAAAAACATTCAGTACTTC. Encoded protein: CASSLGGYSGKNIQYF.

This clone was picked up one time. The chain joins TRBV5-6 to TRBJ1-3; D is perhaps TRBD1 (6 bases). V was trimmed by 2 bases and J by 1 base, leaving 19 bases between them. CDR1 and CDR2 from the germline V gene are SGHDT and YYEEEE. The CDR3 totals 18 residues. The CDR3 nucleotides read TGTGCCAGCAGCTTACTGCTTTGGGGCCAGGGGTCTGGAAACACCATATATTTT. The encoded protein is CASSLLLWGQGSGNTIYF.